What follows are 5 T cell receptor beta chains derived from one specimen sequenced in a study of T cell repertoires in cytomegalovirus infection. These receptors' antigens are unknown. TCRdb fed the reads into MiXCR, producing one record per CDR3 protein. The sample has approximately 600,000 distinct CDR3 sequences; under 45% are singletons. This sample comprised cultured PBMCs, obtained from culture after CMV antigen stimulation. The receptors stem from a human donor in good health (CMV status not recorded). Some clones in this sample may be carry-over from other donors' samples.

J is TRBJ1-3 and V is TRBV11-2; D not certain. The ends were cut back, 3 bases at V and 4 bases at J, with 10 bases in the middle. In germline, CDR1 is SGHAT, CDR2 FQNNGV. The CDR3 extends over 14 amino acids. The DNA of the CDR3 is TGTGCCAGCAGCTTTAATGTGGGCGGAAACACCATATATTTT. As protein: CASSFNVGGNTIYF.

This clonotype has just a few counts. The chain has TRBV5-4 and TRBJ2-3; D gene unclear. This CDR3 has 14 residues. Germline V lookup: CDR1 SGHNT, CDR2 YYREEE (reference sequence). Trimming shortened V by 0 bases and J by 1 base, and 6 bases separated the two germline ends. The CDR3 DNA is TGTGCCAGCAGCTTGGAGTCAGGCACAGATACGCAGTATTTT. This translates into CASSLESGTDTQYF. The full variable domain, rest sourced from reference TRBV5-4 and TRBJ2-3, is ETGVTQSPTHLIKTRGQQVTLRCSSQSGHNTVSWYQQALGQGPQFIFQYYREEENGRGNFPPRFSGLQFPNYSSELNVNALELDDSALYLCASSLESGTDTQYFGPGTRLTVL.

This chain connects TRBV19 to TRBJ2-1, with TRBD1 identical over 7 bases. CDR3 length: 15 residues. In germline, CDR1 is LNHDA, CDR2 SQIVND (reference sequence). V lost 1 base and J lost 7; bases outside the gene matches: 7. The CDR3 is CASSIGQGVWNEQFF. The CDR3, as DNA: TGTGCCAGTAGTATAGGGCAGGGGGTATGGAATGAGCAGTTCTTC.

This clonotype was detected many times. The rearrangement uses TRBV7-2 and TRBJ2-2; TRBD2 matches at 9 bases. Per the germline V gene, CDR1 is SGHTA and CDR2 is FQGNSA. J was trimmed by 5 bases and V by 3 bases; bases with no gene match: 4. This CDR3 spans 15 amino acids. In DNA, the CDR3 is TGTGCCAGCAGCTTGGGCGGGGGGGCTACCGGGGAGCTGTTTTTT. Protein: CASSLGGGATGELFF.

This clonotype was seen ten or more times. The chain is built from TRBV7-6 and TRBJ2-5; D may be TRBD1 (5 bases). Trimming cost V 4 bases and J 4 bases, with 10 bases left between them. The CDR3 is 13 amino acids. CDR1 SGHVS and CDR2 FNYEAQ come from the germline V gene. The chain's CDR3 is CASSSRRGETQYF. The CDR3 DNA reads TGTGCCAGCAGCTCCCGAAGGGGAGAGACCCAGTACTTC.